These T cell receptor beta chains were read from a single sample in a study of shared clonotypes between healthy human individuals. Assay: immunoSEQ multiplex PCR; the TCRdb copy retains only in-frame clones and omits some. The repertoire holds approximately 340,000 clones, with 74% as singletons. The sample comprised memory CD4+ T cells sorted from blood. The receptor set was obtained from a man under 40 in good health. Each CDR3 is given with its conserved first and last residue. The order of the fields is J gene, clone size, D gene, V gene, CDR3 DNA, CDR3 protein. D genes are given only for firm matches. Not all rows give a size; the values are once, few, many and, for expanded clones, a class.

>TRBJ2-3|few|TRBD2|TRBV5-1
TGCGCCAGCAGCCCCGGACTAGCGTGGAGCACAGATACGCAGTATTTT
CASSPGLAWSTDTQYF
>TRBJ2-1|.|.|TRBV27
TGTGCCAGCAGGTCCCTGCAGCGGGACAATGAGCAGTTCTTC
CASRSLQRDNEQFF
>TRBJ2-7|once|.|TRBV1
TGCACCAGCAGCCTATCGACTCGGGATAGCTCCTACGAGCAGTACTTC
CTSSLSTRDSSYEQYF
>TRBJ2-7|.|TRBD1|TRBV29-1
TGCAGCGCCAATGGACAGGGGGTTAGCGACGAGCAGTACTTC
CSANGQGVSDEQYF
>TRBJ1-5|few|.|TRBV28
TGTGCCAGCAGTTTCTCAGGGCAGCCCCAGCATTTT
CASSFSGQPQHF
>TRBJ2-5|few|TRBD1|TRBV6-1
TGTGCCAGCAGCCGACAGGGGGAAGGAGAGACCCAGTACTTC
CASSRQGEGETQYF
>TRBJ2-5|.|TRBD2|TRBV25-1
TGTGCCAGCACCCTCCGCCGCGGGGGTACAGAGACCCAGTACTTC
CASTLRRGGTETQYF
>TRBJ1-4|.|.|TRBV15
TGTGCCACCAGCAGAGATTTGGGGGCAACTAATGAAAAACTGTTTTTT
CATSRDLGATNEKLFF
>TRBJ2-7|.|.|TRBV5-4
TGTGCCAGCAGCTTGGACGGGGGAGTGGACTACGAGCAGTACTTC
CASSLDGGVDYEQYF
>TRBJ1-2|.|TRBD1|TRBV18
TGTGCCAGCTCACCGATTGAGAAGGGGGCGGTAGACTATGGCTACACCTTC
CASSPIEKGAVDYGYTF
>TRBJ1-1|.|.|TRBV19
TGTGCCAGTAGCCTGTATTCGAGTTTCTGGAACACTGAAGCTTTCTTT
CASSLYSSFWNTEAFF
>TRBJ2-5|few|TRBD1|TRBV2
TGTGCCAGCAGTGCTACAGGGGGTTCGTGGACCCAGTACTTC
CASSATGGSWTQYF
>TRBJ1-1|.|TRBD1|TRBV11-2
TGTGCCAGCAGCCCCACCGGGACAGGGAAAGCTTTCTTT
CASSPTGTGKAFF
>TRBJ2-1|.|TRBD2|TRBV2
TGTGCCAGCAGTAAACTAGCGCGAGGGAATGAGCAGTTCTTC
CASSKLARGNEQFF
>TRBJ1-1|few|TRBD1|TRBV27
TGTGCCAGCAGCTGGGACAGGGGACTTGACGCTGAAGCTTTCTTT
CASSWDRGLDAEAFF
>TRBJ2-7|few|TRBD1|TRBV11-2
TGTGCCAGCAGCCCACTAAACCGGGACAGGGGAACCCCCTACGAGCAGTACTTC
CASSPLNRDRGTPYEQYF
>TRBJ2-1|.|TRBD2|TRBV6-4
TGTGCCAGCAGTGTGGCTAGCGGCTCCTACAATGAGCAGTTCTTC
CASSVASGSYNEQFF
>TRBJ2-1|.|TRBD2|TRBV7-6
TGTGCCAGCAGCTTTGGGACTAGTTTCAATGAGCAGTTCTTC
CASSFGTSFNEQFF
>TRBJ1-4|.|TRBD1|TRBV6-1
TGTGCCAGCAGACAGGGGGAAAAACTGTTTTTT
CASRQGEKLFF
>TRBJ2-1|once|TRBD2|TRBV10-1
TGCGCCAGCAGTGAAGGCCTAGCGGGAGCTCTATATGAGCAGTTCTTC
CASSEGLAGALYEQFF
>TRBJ1-1|.|.|TRBV18
TGTGCCAGCTCACCTGGGACGGGTCGGGAAGCTTTCTTT
CASSPGTGREAFF
>TRBJ2-6|many|TRBD1|TRBV5-4
TGTGCCAGCAGCGTACAGGGGGTTTCTGGGGCCAACGTCCTGACTTTC
CASSVQGVSGANVLTF
>TRBJ1-5|.|.|TRBV4-1
TGCGCCAGCAGCCCTCGTGACAGCCTAAATCAGCCCCAGCATTTT
CASSPRDSLNQPQHF
>TRBJ2-6|.|.|TRBV5-4
TGTGCCAGCAGCTTGCCCTCTGGGGCCAACGTCCTGACTTTC
CASSLPSGANVLTF
>TRBJ1-4|.|.|TRBV30
TGTGCCTGGAGTGCCCGTAACACACTGTTTTTT
CAWSARNTLFF
>TRBJ2-5|few|TRBD2|TRBV9
TGTGCCAGCAGCGTTGGGCTAGCGGGAGGTAGTCGAGAGACCCAGTACTTC
CASSVGLAGGSRETQYF
>TRBJ1-4|.|.|TRBV2
TGTGCCAGCAAAGGGGAGGTACCTAATGAAAAACTGTTTTTT
CASKGEVPNEKLFF
>TRBJ2-7|.|TRBD2|TRBV10-1
TGCGCCAGCAGTAGAGTAGCGGGAGGGGCCTACGAGCAGTACTTC
CASSRVAGGAYEQYF
>TRBJ2-3|few|TRBD2|TRBV29-1
TGCAGCGTTGTTGTAGCAAGCGGGGACACAGATACGCAGTATTTT
CSVVVASGDTDTQYF
>TRBJ1-5|.|TRBD1|TRBV2
TGTGCCAGCAGTGATGGCCGCGGACAGGGTCAGCCCCAGCATTTT
CASSDGRGQGQPQHF
>TRBJ1-1|.|.|TRBV5-8
TGTGCCAGCAGCTTGGAGGGTACTTACACTGAAGCTTTCTTT
CASSLEGTYTEAFF
>TRBJ1-2|.|.|TRBV19
TGTGCCAGTACTGGACCAGAAAACTTCTATGGCTACACCTTC
CASTGPENFYGYTF
>TRBJ2-7|.|.|TRBV7-2
TGTGCCAGCAGCTTTAAGGGGTCAATCACCTACGAGCAGTACTTC
CASSFKGSITYEQYF
>TRBJ2-1|.|.|TRBV5-8
TGTGCCAGCAGCCGAGGGTGGGACTATGAGCAGTTCTTC
CASSRGWDYEQFF
>TRBJ2-7|.|TRBD2|TRBV6-1
TGTGCCAGCAGGATTAGCGGGAGACTCTCCTACGAGCAGTACTTC
CASRISGRLSYEQYF